The present entry profiles one TCR beta chain with its context. Investigators divided CD4+ cells into CD45RA+ naive and CD45RA-negative memory subsets. The germline V and J ends were trimmed by 6 bases and 5 bases, with 20 bases remaining between them. CDR3 length equals 15 residues. The V gene's germline CDR1 is SGHRS and CDR2 YFSETQ. Sequenced by immunoSEQ multiplex PCR; TCRdb stores in-frame clones only, minus some. This sample carries over a million clones, roughly 80% of them seen once, and the ten largest clones take 1.4%. The data originate from a study of shared clonotypes between healthy human individuals.

The chain links TRBV5-1 to TRBJ2-5; maybe TRBD2 (5 bases). The sequence was collected from a man aged 18 to 29 in good health. Source material: memory CD4+ T cells sorted from blood. Subset: CD45RA-negative fraction. In nucleotides, the CDR3 is TGCGCCAGCATCCCAGAGGGATCCCGAGGTGAGACCCAGTACTTC. Residues: CASIPEGSRGETQYF.